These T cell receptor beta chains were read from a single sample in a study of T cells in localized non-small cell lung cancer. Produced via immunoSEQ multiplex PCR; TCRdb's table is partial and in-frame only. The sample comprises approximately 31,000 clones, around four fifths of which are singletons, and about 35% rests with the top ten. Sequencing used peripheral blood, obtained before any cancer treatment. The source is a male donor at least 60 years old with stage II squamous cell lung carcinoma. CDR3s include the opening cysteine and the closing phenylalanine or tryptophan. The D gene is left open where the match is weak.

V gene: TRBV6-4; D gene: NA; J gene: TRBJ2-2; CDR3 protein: CASSDSEGAGELFF
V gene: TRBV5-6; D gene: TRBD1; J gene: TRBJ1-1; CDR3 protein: CASGPQGGTEAFF
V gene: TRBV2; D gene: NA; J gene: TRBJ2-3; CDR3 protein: CASMRGADNTDTQYF
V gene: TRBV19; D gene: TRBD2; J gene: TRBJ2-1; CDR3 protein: CASRRGRLAGASNNEQFF
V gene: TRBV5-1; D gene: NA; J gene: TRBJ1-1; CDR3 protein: CASSLSPGEGNTEAFF
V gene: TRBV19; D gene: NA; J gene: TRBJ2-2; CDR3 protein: CASSIESGGMNTGELFF
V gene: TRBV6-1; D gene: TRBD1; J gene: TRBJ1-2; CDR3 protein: CASSGQGGAVGYTF
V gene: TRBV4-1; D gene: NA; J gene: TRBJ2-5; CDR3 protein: CASSLFSRGETQYF
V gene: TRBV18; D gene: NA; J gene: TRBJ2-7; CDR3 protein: CASSPPGGGAYEQYF
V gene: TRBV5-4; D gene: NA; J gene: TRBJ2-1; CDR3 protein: CASSSPEGLMNEQFF
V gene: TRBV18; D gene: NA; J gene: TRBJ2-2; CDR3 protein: CASSPLLGIDTGELFF
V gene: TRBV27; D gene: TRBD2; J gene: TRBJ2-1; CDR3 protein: CASSTTSGSPLGRNEQFF
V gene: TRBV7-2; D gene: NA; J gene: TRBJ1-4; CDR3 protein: CASSLRTAFATNEKLFF
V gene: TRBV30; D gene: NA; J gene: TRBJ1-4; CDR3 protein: CAWSVRTASNEKLFF
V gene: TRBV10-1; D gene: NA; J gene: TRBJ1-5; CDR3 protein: CASSEPNQYWWSNQPQHF
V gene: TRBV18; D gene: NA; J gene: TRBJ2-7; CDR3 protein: CASSSTEYEQYF
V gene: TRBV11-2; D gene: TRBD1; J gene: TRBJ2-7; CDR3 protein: CASSLEGTASSYEQYF
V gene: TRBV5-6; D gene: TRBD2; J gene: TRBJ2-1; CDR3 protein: CASSLGGGSNEQFF
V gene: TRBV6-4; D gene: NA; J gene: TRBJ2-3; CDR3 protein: CASSALHSTDTQYF
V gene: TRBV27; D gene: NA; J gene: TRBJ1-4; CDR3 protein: CASSFGRRFAEKLFF
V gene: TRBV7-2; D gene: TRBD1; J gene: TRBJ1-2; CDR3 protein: CASSSWDRGAYGYTF
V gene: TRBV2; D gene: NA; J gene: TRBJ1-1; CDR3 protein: CASRAANTEAFF
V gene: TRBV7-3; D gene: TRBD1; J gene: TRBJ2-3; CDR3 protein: CASSPLGQVTDTQYF
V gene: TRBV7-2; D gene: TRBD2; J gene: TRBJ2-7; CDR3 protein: CASSLEAGVGEQYF
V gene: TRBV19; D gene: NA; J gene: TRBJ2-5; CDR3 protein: CASSITVLGQETQYF
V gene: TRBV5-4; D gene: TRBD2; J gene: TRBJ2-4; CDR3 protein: CASSLESGRGAKNIQYF
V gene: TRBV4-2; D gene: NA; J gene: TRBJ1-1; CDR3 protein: CASSQLPLMNTEAFF
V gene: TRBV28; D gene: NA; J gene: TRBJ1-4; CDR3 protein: CASSNEKLFF
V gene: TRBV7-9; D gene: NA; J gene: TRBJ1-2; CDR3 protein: CASAGGQGARYTF
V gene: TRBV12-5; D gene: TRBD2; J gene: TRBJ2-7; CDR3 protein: CASGYGGKGYEQYF
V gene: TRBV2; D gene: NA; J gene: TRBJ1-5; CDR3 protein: CASSEERGDRNQPQHF
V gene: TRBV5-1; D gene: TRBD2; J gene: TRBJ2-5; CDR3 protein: CASSLSTSGVGETQYF